The 9 T cell receptor beta chains below all came from one sample that was sequenced in a study of prognosis after radiotherapy for stage I lung cancer. The study amplified the TCR beta CDR3 region from genomic DNA. This amplification was carried out by two rounds of multiplex PCR. Every TRBV and TRBJ gene had its own specific primer in first-round PCR. TCRdb recomputed calls from the multiplex PCR reads with MiXCR, one row per CDR3 protein. Seen here are over 45,000 distinct CDR3 sequences, approximately 26% observed once, and the top ten hold more than 6.5%. Material: PBMCs, obtained before or after stereotactic body radiation therapy (not recorded which). These receptors all come from a donor aged 50 or older with non-small cell lung cancer.

The sample holds many counts of this clonotype. The chain links TRBV3-1 to TRBJ2-1; D is possibly TRBD1 (6 bases). The CDR3 loop spans 14 amino acids. Looked up from germline, CDR1 is LGHDT and CDR2 is YNNKEL (reference sequence). Trimming took 3 bases from V and 1 from J, leaving 7 bases between them. CDR3 sequence reads: CASSHRGSYNEQFF. CDR3 coding DNA: TGTGCCAGCAGCCACAGGGGTTCCTACAATGAGCAGTTCTTC.

This clonotype was seen many times. The V gene is TRBV28, the J gene TRBJ1-2, with TRBD1 as a possible D gene (5 bases). Deletions cut 3 bases from V and 4 bases from J, with 15 bases between. Germline V lookup: CDR1 MDHEN, CDR2 SYDVKM. The length of the CDR3 is 15 residues. The chain's CDR3 is CASSFSGTTLYGYTF. The DNA for the CDR3 is TGTGCCAGCAGTTTCTCCGGGACCACACTCTATGGCTACACCTTC.

This clonotype was found many times. V is TRBV5-8 and J is TRBJ2-3, with 7 bases lining up with TRBD2. The V segment lost 3 bases and the J segment 5 bases; nucleotides outside the gene matches: 9. This CDR3 contains 15 residues. Looked up from germline, CDR1 is SGHTS and CDR2 is YDEGEE. This chain's CDR3 is CASSSGLSVEDTQYF. CDR3 nucleotide sequence: TGTGCCAGCAGCTCGGGACTATCCGTTGAAGATACGCAGTATTTT.

Many counts were recorded for this clonotype. The chain uses TRBV29-1 and TRBJ2-7, with 7 bases matching TRBD1. Unmatched junction bases numbered 2, after V lost 4 bases and J lost 2 bases. This CDR3 spans 12 amino acids. Looked up from germline, CDR1 is SQVTM and CDR2 is ANQGSEA. The chain's CDR3 is CSVGQGTYEQYF. CDR3 in DNA: TGCAGCGTTGGACAGGGAACCTACGAGCAGTACTTC.

This clonotype was found many times. V is TRBV6-4 and J is TRBJ2-1, with TRBD2 identical over 7 bases. This CDR3 comprises 15 residues. Germline CDR1 is MRHNA and CDR2 is SNTAGT. Unmatched junction bases numbered 7, after V lost 0 bases and J lost 8 bases. CDR3 residues: CASSDSARGGDEQFF. Written as DNA, the CDR3 is TGTGCCAGCAGTGACTCGGCGCGGGGAGGGGATGAGCAGTTCTTC.

This clonotype was seen at least ten times. V gene TRBV5-1 combines with J gene TRBJ2-3; maybe TRBD1 (6 bases). The V gene lost 0 bases and the J gene lost 4 bases, with 9 bases spanning the gap. CDR3 size: 14 residues. The germline gives CDR1 SGHRS, CDR2 YFSETQ. The CDR3 sequence: CASSLEQGADTQYF. The CDR3 region has the DNA TGCGCCAGCAGCTTGGAACAGGGTGCAGATACGCAGTATTTT.

The rearrangement joins TRBV18 to TRBJ1-1, with a weak D call TRBD1 (6 bases). Trimming removed 1 base at V and 3 bases at J, with 15 bases between. The CDR3 has 16 residues. Germline loops: CDR1 KGHSH, CDR2 LQKENI. CDR3 amino acids: CASSPRLEGVHTEAFF. The DNA of the CDR3 is TGTGCCAGCTCACCACGTCTGGAGGGGGTTCACACTGAAGCTTTCTTT. Full variable domain (rest looked up from reference TRBV18 and TRBJ1-1): NAGVMQNPRHLVRRRGQEARLRCSPMKGHSHVYWYRQLPEEGLKFMVYLQKENIIDESGMPKERFSAEFPKEGPSILRIQQVVRGDSAAYFCASSPRLEGVHTEAFFGQGTRLTVV.

Many counts were recorded for this clonotype. The genes are TRBV7-2 and TRBJ2-7; 10 bases map to TRBD1. The CDR3 runs 15 residues. The ends lost 4 bases at V and 2 bases at J; junction bases unmatched: 5. CDR1 SGHTA and CDR2 FQGNSA come from the germline V gene. The CDR3: CASSSAGTGAYEQYF. Written as DNA, the CDR3 is TGTGCCAGCAGCTCCGCCGGGACAGGGGCCTACGAGCAGTACTTC.

This clonotype was recorded many times. This chain joins TRBV6-5 and TRBJ2-7; TRBD1 aligns across 10 bases. The germline CDR1 and CDR2 sequences are MNHEY and SVGAGI. The CDR3 runs 14 residues. V lost 3 bases and J lost 4; bases outside the gene matches: 3. The CDR3 region is CASSYGTGAYEQYF. The CDR3 coding sequence is TGTGCCAGCAGTTATGGGACAGGGGCGTACGAGCAGTACTTC.